This T cell receptor (beta chain) was retrieved from a study of T cells in Graves' hyperthyroidism and ophthalmopathy. Study-wide background: The authors collected peripheral blood at initial diagnosis, before any treatment.

Authors of the study amplified TCR beta CDR3 regions from RNA transcripts. Primed by the HTBI set, a first-round RT-PCR was run on the TCR CDR3. TCRdb re-derived calls from the multiplex PCR reads in MiXCR, one entry per CDR3 protein. Of approximately 690,000 distinct CDR3 sequences listed, more than 20% are singletons. At least ten counts were recorded for this clonotype. The receptor comes from a man aged 30-40 years with Graves' ophthalmopathy. The material sequenced was blood.

The CDR3 sequence is CASRSQGGNTEAFF. For the CDR3, the DNA is TGTGCCAGCAGGTCGCAGGGGGGGAACACTGAAGCTTTCTTT. The gene calls are TRBV28 and TRBJ1-1, with 7 bases fitting TRBD1. V lost 6 bases and J lost 1; bases outside the gene matches: 5. This CDR3 has 14 amino acids. Germline lookup yields CDR1 MDHEN and CDR2 SYDVKM.